This TCR beta chain appears in the sequencing data of a study of T cell responses to AZD1222 COVID-19 vaccine. The study, taken as a whole, reports: Spike-specific TCR depth and breadth grew after two AZD1222 doses. Of spike-specific TCRs, nearly half reportedly target regions left unmutated in variants. The CD4 TCRs associated with vaccination extended across spike and predominated at 160-218 and 743-854.

Only in-frame clones appear in the TCRdb table, and some are missing; sequencing was by immunoSEQ multiplex PCR. The table lists tens of thousands of clones, roughly 91% of them singletons. V dropped 0 bases and J dropped 4; count of bases not matched to a gene: 0. Germline lookup yields CDR1 SEHNR and CDR2 FQNEAQ (reference sequence). The CDR3 is 14 residues long. A single count supports this clone. Its cognate antigen is unknown. The chain joins TRBV7-9 to TRBJ2-3, with TRBD2 identical over 8 bases. The sequence was obtained from an adult in good health. This specimen was peripheral blood, taken on day 0 of AZD1222 vaccination. The CDR3, as DNA: TGTGCCAGCAGCTTAGCGCGGGGGGCAGATACGCAGTATTTT. Its protein is CASSLARGADTQYF.